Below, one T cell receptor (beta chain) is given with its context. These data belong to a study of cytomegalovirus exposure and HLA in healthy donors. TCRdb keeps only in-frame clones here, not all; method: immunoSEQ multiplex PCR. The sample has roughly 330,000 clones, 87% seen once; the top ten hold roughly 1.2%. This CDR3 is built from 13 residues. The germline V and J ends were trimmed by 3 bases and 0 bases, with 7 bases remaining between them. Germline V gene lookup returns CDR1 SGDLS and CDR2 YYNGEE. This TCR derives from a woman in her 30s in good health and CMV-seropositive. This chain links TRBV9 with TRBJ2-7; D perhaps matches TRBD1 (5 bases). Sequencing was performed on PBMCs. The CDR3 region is CASSAGNSYEQYF. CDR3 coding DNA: TGTGCCAGCAGCGCAGGGAACTCCTACGAGCAGTACTTC.